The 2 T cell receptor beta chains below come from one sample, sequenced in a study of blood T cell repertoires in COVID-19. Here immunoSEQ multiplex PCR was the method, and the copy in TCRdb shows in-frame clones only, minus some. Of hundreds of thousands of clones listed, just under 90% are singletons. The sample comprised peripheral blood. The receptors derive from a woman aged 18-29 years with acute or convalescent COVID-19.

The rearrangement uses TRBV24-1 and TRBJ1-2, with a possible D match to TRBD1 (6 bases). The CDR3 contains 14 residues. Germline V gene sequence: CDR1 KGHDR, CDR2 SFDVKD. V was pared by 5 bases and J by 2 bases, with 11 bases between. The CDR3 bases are TGTGCCACCAGTGGGTTCGACAGGAACTATGGCTACACCTTC. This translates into CATSGFDRNYGYTF.

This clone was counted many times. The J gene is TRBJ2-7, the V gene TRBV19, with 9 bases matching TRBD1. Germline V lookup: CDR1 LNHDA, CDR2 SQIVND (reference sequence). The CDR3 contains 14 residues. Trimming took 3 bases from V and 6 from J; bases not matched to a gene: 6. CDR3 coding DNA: TGTGCCAGTAGTATGGGGACAGGGCACGCCGAGCAGTACTTC. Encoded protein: CASSMGTGHAEQYF. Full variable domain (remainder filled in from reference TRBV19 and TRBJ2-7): DGGITQSPKYLFRKEGQNVTLSCEQNLNHDAMYWYRQDPGQGLRLIYYSQIVNDFQKGDIAEGYSVSREKKESFPLTVTSAQKNPTAFYLCASSMGTGHAEQYFGPGTRLTVT.